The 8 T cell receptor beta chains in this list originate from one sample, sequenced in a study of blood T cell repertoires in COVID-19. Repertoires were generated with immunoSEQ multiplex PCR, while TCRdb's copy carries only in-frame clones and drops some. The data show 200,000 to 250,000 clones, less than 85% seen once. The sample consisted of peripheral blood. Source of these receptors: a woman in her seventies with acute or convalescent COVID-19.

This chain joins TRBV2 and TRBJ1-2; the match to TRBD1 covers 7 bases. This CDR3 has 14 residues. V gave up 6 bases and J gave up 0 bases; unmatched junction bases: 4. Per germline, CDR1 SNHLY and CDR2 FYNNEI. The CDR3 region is CASSRTGPNYGYTF. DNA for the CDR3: TGTGCCAGCAGCCGGACAGGCCCTAACTATGGCTACACCTTC.

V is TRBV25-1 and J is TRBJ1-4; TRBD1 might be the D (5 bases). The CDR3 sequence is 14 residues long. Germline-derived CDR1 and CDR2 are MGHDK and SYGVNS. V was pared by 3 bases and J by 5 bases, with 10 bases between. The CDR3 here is CASSERDLNEKLFF. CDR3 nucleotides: TGTGCCAGCAGTGAGCGGGACCTCAATGAAAAACTGTTTTTT.

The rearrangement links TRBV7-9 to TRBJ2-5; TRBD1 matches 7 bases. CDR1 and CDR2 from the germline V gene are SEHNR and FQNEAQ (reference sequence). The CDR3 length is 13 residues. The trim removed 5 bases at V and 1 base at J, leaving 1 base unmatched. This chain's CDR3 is CASSPGGQETQYF. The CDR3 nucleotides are TGTGCCAGCAGCCCAGGGGGCCAAGAGACCCAGTACTTC.

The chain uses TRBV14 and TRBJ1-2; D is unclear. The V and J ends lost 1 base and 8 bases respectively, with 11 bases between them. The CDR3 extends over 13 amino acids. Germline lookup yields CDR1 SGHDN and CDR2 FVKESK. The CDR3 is CASSQASGVGYTF. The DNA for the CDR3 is TGTGCCAGCAGCCAAGCATCCGGGGTCGGCTACACCTTC.

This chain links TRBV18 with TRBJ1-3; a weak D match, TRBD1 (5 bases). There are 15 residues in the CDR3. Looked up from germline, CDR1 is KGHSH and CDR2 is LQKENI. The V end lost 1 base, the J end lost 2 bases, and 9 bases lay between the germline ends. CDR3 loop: CASSPQQGAGNTIYF. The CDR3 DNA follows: TGTGCCAGCTCACCACAGCAAGGGGCTGGAAACACCATATATTTT.

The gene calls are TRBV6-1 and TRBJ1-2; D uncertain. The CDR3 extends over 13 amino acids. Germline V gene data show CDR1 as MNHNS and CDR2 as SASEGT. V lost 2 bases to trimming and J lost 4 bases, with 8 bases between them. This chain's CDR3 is CASSEIAFYGYTF. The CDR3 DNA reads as TGTGCCAGCAGTGAAATAGCGTTCTATGGCTACACCTTC.

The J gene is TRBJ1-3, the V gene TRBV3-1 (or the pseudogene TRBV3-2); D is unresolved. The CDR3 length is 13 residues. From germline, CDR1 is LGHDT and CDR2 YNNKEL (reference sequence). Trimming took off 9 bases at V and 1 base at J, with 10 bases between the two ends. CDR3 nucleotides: TGTGCCAGTCAGTGGAGTTCTGGAAACACCATATATTTT. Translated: CASQWSSGNTIYF.

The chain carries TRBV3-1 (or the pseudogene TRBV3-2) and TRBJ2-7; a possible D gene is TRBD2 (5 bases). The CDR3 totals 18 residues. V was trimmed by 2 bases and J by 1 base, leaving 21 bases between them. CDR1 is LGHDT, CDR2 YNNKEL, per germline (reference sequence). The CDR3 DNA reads TGTGCCAGCAGCCAAAAGGGAGTATGGCTACGTACGTCCTACGAGCAGTACTTC. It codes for CASSQKGVWLRTSYEQYF.